The rows below give T cell receptor beta chains drawn from one sample of a study of CXCR3-negative and CXCR3-positive naive CD8 T cells. After re-calling the 5' RACE reads, TCRdb lists one entry per CDR3 protein, DNA absent. Its table lists over 50,000 distinct CDR3 sequences. The sequencing input was naive CXCR3+ CD8+ T cells from blood. The origin of the receptors is a human donor in good health. Some clones in this sample may be carry-over from other donors' samples. The CDR3 runs from the conserved cysteine through the conserved F or W. Clone size is not always given. Where it is, it says once, few, many or a class for expanded clones.

.	TRBV29-1	TRBJ2-1	CSVEFPGNYNEQFF
.	TRBV20-1	TRBJ2-1	CSARQGGGYNEQFF
.	TRBV5-1	TRBJ2-1	CASRDSYNEQFF
.	TRBV6-2/TRBV6-3	TRBJ2-3	CASRDLARADTQYF
.	TRBV14	TRBJ2-7	CASSQVSGQSYEQYF
.	TRBV7-9	TRBJ1-5	CASSPLRGSNQPQHF
.	TRBV28	TRBJ1-5	CASSSGLIGQPQHF
.	TRBV7-8	TRBJ1-1	CASSWDGGSNTEAFF
.	TRBV4-3	TRBJ2-3	CASSPWISTDTQYF
.	TRBV6-6	TRBJ1-1	CASSTRAPEAFF
.	TRBV7-6	TRBJ1-5	CASSLADTAYSNQPQHF
.	TRBV29-1	TRBJ2-7	CSVVGPGTDYEQYF
.	TRBV29-1	TRBJ2-2	CGVEDPSTGELFF
.	TRBV3-1	TRBJ2-1	CASSQGGLSEEFFDEQFF
.	TRBV5-1	TRBJ2-5	CARGVPYQETQYF
.	TRBV27	TRBJ2-1	CASSLAGATYNEQFF
.	TRBV7-8	TRBJ1-5	CASSADRGEGNQPQHF
.	TRBV6-2/TRBV6-3	TRBJ2-7	CASSYKVGSYEQYF
.	TRBV27	TRBJ2-7	CASSLEASYEQYF
.	TRBV7-2	TRBJ1-1	CASSETPGFEAFF
.	TRBV25-1	TRBJ2-5	CASELAGEETQYF
.	TRBV6-2/TRBV6-3	TRBJ2-1	CASSYFPGDEQFF
medium-sized	TRBV28	TRBJ2-7	CASSLTYEQYF
.	TRBV7-2	TRBJ2-1	CASSLLAIEQFF
.	TRBV4-3	TRBJ2-7	CASSQRTGSYEQYF
.	TRBV9	TRBJ2-7	CASSVTAIAAYEQYF
.	TRBV6-2/TRBV6-3	TRBJ1-1	CASSSGWGTEAFF
.	TRBV29-1	TRBJ2-5	CSVERGESARAYETQYF
.	TRBV12-3/TRBV12-4	TRBJ1-4	CASSKKRLAGGEKLFF
.	TRBV5-1	TRBJ2-7	CASTFGGVEQYF
.	TRBV12-3/TRBV12-4	TRBJ2-7	CASTNLRGEQYF
.	TRBV20-1	TRBJ2-4	CSALPDNRAIRAKNIQYF
.	TRBV29-1	TRBJ2-7	CSVETLESGRSNEQYF
.	TRBV5-1	TRBJ2-1	CASSWGQESYNEQFF
.	TRBV24-1	TRBJ2-5	CATSDFLAGGSQETQYF
.	TRBV29-1	TRBJ2-2	CSVEIAGLETGELFF
.	TRBV7-9	TRBJ2-7	CASSLATGVYHEQYF
.	TRBV28	TRBJ2-7	CASSGGNSYEQYF
.	TRBV7-6	TRBJ1-5	CASSPGTGYSNQPQHF
.	TRBV9	TRBJ2-3	CASSVGDTQYF
.	TRBV28	TRBJ2-3	CASSPLAGGLGTDTQYF
.	TRBV15	TRBJ2-1	CATSRDGRGVLLPYNEQFF
.	TRBV12-3/TRBV12-4	TRBJ2-1	CASSFLAVSYNEQFF
.	TRBV9	TRBJ2-7	CASRASGENEQYF